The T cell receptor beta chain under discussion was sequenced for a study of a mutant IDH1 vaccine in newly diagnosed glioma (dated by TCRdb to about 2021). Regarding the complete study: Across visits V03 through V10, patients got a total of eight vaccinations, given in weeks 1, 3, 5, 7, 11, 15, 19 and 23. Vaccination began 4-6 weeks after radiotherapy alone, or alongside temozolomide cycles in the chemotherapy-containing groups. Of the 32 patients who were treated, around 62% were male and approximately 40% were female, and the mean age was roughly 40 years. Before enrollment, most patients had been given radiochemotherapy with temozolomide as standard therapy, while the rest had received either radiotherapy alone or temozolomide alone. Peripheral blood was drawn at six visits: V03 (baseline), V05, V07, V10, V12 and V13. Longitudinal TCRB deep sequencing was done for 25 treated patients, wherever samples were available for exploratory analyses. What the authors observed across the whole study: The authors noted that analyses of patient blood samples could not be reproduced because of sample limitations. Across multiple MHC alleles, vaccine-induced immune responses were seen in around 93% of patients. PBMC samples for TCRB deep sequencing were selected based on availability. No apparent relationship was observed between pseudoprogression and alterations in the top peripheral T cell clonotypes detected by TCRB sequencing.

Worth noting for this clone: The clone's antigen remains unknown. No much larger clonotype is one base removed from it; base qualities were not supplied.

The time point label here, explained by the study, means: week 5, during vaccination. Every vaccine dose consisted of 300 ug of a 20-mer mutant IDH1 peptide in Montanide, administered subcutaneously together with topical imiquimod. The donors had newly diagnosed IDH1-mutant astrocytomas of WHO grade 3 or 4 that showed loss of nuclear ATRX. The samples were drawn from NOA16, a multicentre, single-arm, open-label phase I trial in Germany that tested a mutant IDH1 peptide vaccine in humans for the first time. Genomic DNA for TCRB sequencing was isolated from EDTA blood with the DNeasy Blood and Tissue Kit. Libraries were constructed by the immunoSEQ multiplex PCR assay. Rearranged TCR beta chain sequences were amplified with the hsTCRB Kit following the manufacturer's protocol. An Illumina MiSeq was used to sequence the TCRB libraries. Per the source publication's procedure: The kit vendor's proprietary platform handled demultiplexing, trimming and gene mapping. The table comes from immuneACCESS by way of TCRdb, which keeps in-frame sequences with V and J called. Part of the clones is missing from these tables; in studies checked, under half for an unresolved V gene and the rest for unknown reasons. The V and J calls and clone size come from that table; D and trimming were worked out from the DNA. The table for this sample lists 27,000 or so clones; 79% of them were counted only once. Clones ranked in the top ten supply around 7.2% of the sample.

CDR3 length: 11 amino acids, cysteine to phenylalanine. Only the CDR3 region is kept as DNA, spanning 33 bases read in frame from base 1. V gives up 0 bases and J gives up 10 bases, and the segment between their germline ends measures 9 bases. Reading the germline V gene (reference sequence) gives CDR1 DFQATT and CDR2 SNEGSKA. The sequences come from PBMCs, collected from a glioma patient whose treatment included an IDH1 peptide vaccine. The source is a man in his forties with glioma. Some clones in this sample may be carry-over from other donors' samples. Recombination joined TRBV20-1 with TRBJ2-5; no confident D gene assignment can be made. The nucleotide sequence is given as TGCAGTGCTAGAGATCGGCTCCACCAGTACTTC. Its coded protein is CSARDRLHQYF.